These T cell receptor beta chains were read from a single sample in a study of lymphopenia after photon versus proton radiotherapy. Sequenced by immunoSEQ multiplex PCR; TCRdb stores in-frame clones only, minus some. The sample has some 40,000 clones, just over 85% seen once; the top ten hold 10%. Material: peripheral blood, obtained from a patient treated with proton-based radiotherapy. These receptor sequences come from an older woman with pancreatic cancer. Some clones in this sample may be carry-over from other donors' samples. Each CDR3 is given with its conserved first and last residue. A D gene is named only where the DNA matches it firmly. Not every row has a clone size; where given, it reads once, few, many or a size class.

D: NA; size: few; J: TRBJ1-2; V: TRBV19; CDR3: CASSLQVGYGYTF; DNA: TGTGCCAGTAGTCTACAGGTTGGGTATGGCTACACCTTC
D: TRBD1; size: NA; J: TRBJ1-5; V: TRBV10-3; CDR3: CAISDGRGGNQPQHF; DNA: TGTGCCATCAGTGACGGCAGGGGGGGAAATCAGCCCCAGCATTTT
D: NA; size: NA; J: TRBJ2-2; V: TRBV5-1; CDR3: CASSLAPAGNTGELFF; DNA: TGCGCCAGCAGCTTGGCCCCGGCGGGGAACACCGGGGAGCTGTTTTTT
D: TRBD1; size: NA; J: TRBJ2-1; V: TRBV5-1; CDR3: CASSLATGFSEQFF; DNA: TGCGCCAGCAGCTTGGCGACAGGGTTCAGTGAGCAGTTCTTC
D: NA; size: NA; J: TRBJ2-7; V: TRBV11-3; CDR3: CASSLAAGREQYF; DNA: TGTGCCAGCAGCTTAGCGGCAGGGAGGGAGCAGTACTTC
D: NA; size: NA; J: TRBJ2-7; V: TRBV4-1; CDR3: CASSQDSWGEQYF; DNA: TGCGCCAGCAGCCAAGATAGTTGGGGTGAGCAGTACTTC
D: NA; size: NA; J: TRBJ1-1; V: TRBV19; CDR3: CASRGQSSKNTEAFF; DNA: TGTGCCAGTAGAGGTCAGTCAAGTAAAAACACTGAAGCTTTCTTT
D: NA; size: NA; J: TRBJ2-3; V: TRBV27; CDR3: CASRITQRQGTDTQYF; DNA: TGTGCCAGCAGAATCACACAACGACAGGGCACAGATACGCAGTATTTT
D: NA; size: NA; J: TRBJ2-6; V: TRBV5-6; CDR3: CASSLTGDSGANVLTF; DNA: TGTGCCAGCAGCCTGACAGGTGACTCTGGGGCCAACGTCCTGACTTTC
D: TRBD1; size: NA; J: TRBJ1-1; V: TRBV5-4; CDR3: CASSPRDRLNTEAFF; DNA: TGTGCCAGCAGCCCCCGGGACAGACTTAACACTGAAGCTTTCTTT
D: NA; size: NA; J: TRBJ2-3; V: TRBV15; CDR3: CATSREKGSTDTQYF; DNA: TGTGCCACCAGCAGAGAGAAGGGAAGCACAGATACGCAGTATTTT
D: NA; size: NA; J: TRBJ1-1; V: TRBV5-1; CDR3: CASSATLNAEAFF; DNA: TGCGCCAGCAGCGCAACCCTGAACGCTGAAGCTTTCTTT
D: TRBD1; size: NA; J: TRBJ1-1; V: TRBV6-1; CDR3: CASSDYRGETEAFF; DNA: TGTGCCAGCAGTGATTACAGGGGCGAGACTGAAGCTTTCTTT
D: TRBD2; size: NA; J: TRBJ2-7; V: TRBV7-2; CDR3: CASSHISGRNDEQYF; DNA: TGTGCCAGCAGCCACATTAGCGGGAGAAACGACGAGCAGTACTTC
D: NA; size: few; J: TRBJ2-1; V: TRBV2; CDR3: CAGRHEGSSYNEQFF; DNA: TGTGCCGGACGACATGAGGGGTCCTCCTACAATGAGCAGTTCTTC
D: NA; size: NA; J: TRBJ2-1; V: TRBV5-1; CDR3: CASSRDSYNEQFF; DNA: TGCGCCAGCAGTCGGGACTCCTACAATGAGCAGTTCTTC
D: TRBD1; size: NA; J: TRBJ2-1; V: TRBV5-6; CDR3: CASNIMGRTGENEQFF; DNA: TGTGCCAGCAACATCATGGGTCGGACAGGGGAGAATGAGCAGTTCTTC
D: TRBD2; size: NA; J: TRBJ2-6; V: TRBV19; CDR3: CASSPLAGGDSGANVLTF; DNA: TGTGCCAGTAGTCCACTAGCGGGAGGAGACTCAGGGGCCAACGTCCTGACTTTC
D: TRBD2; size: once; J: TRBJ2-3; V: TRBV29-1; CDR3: CSVESAREGTDTQYF; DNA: TGCAGCGTTGAATCGGCGCGGGAGGGTACAGATACGCAGTATTTT
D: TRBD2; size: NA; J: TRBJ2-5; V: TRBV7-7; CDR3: CASRASGEETQYF; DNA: TGTGCTAGCAGGGCTAGCGGGGAAGAGACCCAGTACTTC
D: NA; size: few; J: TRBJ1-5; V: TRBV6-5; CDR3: CASRPPGSSNQPQHF; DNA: TGTGCCAGCAGGCCACCGGGGTCAAGCAATCAGCCCCAGCATTTT
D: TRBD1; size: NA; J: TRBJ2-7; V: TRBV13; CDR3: CASSSRGDRTTYEQYF; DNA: TGTGCCAGCAGCTCTAGGGGGGACAGGACCACCTACGAGCAGTACTTC
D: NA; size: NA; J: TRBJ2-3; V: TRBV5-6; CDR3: CASSLFTTQYF; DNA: TGTGCCAGCAGCTTGTTTACTACGCAGTATTTT
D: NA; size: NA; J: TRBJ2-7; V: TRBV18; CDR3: CASSLAFRAGNYEQYF; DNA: TGTGCCAGCTCACTGGCCTTCCGGGCAGGGAATTACGAGCAGTACTTC
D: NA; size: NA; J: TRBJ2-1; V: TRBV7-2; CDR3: CASSVSYYNEQFF; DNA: TGTGCCAGCAGCGTAAGTTACTACAATGAGCAGTTCTTC
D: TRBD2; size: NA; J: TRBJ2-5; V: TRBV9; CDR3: CASSGTSSSQETQYF; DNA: TGTGCCAGCAGTGGGACTAGCAGCTCACAAGAGACCCAGTACTTC
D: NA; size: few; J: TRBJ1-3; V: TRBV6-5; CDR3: CASSRQATSGNTIYF; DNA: TGTGCCAGCAGCCGACAAGCAACCTCTGGAAACACCATATATTTT
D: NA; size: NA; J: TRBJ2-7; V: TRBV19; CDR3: CASSIELNYEQYF; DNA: TGTGCCAGTAGTATAGAACTGAACTACGAGCAGTACTTC
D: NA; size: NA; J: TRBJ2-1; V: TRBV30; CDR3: CAWSVSGYNEQFF; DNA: TGTGCCTGGAGTGTCTCCGGGTACAATGAGCAGTTCTTC
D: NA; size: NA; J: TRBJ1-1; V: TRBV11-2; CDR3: CASSLFLDMNTEAFF; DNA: TGTGCCAGCAGCTTATTTCTGGACATGAACACTGAAGCTTTCTTT
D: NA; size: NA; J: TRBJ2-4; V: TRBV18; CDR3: CASSPQSNKNIQYF; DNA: TGTGCCAGCTCACCGCAGTCAAACAAAAACATTCAGTACTTC
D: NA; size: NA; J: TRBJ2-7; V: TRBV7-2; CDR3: CASSFGGGEQYF; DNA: TGTGCCAGCAGCTTCGGGGGCGGCGAGCAGTACTTC
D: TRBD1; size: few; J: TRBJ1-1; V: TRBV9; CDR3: CASSVGTGTEAFF; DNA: TGTGCCAGCAGCGTAGGGACAGGCACTGAAGCTTTCTTT
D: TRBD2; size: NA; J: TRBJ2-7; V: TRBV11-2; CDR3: CASSLEGGSSVQYF; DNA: TGTGCCAGCAGCTTAGAGGGCGGGAGCTCGGTGCAGTACTTC
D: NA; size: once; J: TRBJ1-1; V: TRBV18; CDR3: CASSPGAGENTEAFF; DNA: TGTGCCAGCTCACCGGGCGCAGGGGAGAACACTGAAGCTTTCTTT
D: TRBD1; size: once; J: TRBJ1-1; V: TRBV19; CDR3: CASSLGQGWGTEAFF; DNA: TGTGCCAGTAGTTTGGGACAGGGTTGGGGCACTGAAGCTTTCTTT
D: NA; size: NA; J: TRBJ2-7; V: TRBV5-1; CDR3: CASRLANAGEQYF; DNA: TGCGCCAGCAGACTAGCCAACGCAGGCGAGCAGTACTTC
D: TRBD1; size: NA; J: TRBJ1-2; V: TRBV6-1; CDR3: CASSVTGGGYGYTF; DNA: TGTGCCAGCAGTGTGACAGGGGGCGGCTATGGCTACACCTTC
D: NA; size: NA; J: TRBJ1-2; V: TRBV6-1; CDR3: CASSPFDSNYGYTF; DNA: TGTGCCAGCAGCCCATTTGATTCTAACTATGGCTACACCTTC
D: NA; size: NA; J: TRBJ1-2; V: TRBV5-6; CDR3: CASSPDGDGYTF; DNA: TGTGCCAGCAGCCCGGACGGTGATGGCTACACCTTC